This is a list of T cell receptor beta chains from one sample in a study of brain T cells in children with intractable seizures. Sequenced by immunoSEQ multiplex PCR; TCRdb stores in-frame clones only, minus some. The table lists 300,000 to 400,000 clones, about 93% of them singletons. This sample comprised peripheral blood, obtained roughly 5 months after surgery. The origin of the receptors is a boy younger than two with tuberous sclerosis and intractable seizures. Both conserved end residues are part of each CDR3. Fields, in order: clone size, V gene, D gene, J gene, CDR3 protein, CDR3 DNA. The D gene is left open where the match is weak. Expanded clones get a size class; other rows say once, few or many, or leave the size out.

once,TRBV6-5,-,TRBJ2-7,CASSRGRKTYEQYF,TGTGCCAGCAGCCGTGGACGGAAGACCTACGAGCAGTACTTC
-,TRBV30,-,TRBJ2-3,CAWGGIGGTDTQYF,TGTGCCTGGGGTGGTATAGGAGGCACAGATACGCAGTATTTT
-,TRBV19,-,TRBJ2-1,CASRTGPSVYNEQFF,TGTGCCAGTAGGACCGGGCCTAGCGTGTACAATGAGCAGTTCTTC
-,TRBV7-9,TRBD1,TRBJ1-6,CASSIRQGNSPLHF,TGTGCCAGCAGCATAAGACAGGGGAATTCACCCCTCCACTTT
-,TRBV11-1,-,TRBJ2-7,CASSLDYEQYF,TGTGCCAGCAGCTTAGACTACGAGCAGTACTTC
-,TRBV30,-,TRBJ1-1,CACPRTVNTEAFF,TGTGCCTGTCCTAGGACCGTGAACACTGAAGCTTTCTTT
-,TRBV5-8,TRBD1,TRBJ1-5,CASSLITGGANQPQHF,TGTGCCAGCAGCTTGATCACAGGGGGGGCGAATCAGCCCCAGCATTTT
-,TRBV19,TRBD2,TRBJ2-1,CASTASGLYNEQFF,TGTGCCAGTACGGCTAGCGGATTATACAATGAGCAGTTCTTC
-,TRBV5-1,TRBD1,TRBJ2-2,CASSSVGRGTGELFF,TGCGCCAGCAGCTCAGTCGGCAGGGGGACCGGGGAGCTGTTTTTT
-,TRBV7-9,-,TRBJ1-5,CASSQGGGSNQPQHF,TGTGCCAGCAGCCAAGGGGGAGGCAGCAATCAGCCCCAGCATTTT
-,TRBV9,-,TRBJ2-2,CASSKTTTTGGTGELFF,TGTGCCAGCAGCAAGACTACTACCACCGGGGGCACCGGGGAGCTGTTTTTT
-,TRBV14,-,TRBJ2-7,CASSQLRRDNYEQYF,TGTGCCAGCAGCCAATTGCGCCGTGATAACTACGAGCAGTACTTC
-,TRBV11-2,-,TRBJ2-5,CASSLVLGVVQETQYF,TGTGCCAGCAGCTTAGTTTTGGGGGTGGTCCAAGAGACCCAGTACTTC
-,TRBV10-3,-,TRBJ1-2,CAISEGSGYTF,TGTGCCATCAGTGAGGGGAGTGGCTACACCTTC
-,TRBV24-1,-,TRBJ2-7,CATVDLQGEQYF,TGTGCCACCGTTGATTTACAGGGCGAGCAGTACTTC
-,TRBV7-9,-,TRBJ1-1,CASSHDSDMVGTEAFF,TGTGCCAGCAGCCATGATTCGGATATGGTGGGGACTGAAGCTTTCTTT
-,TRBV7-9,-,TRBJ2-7,CASSPVLTGEQYF,TGTGCCAGCAGCCCAGTTCTCACTGGGGAGCAGTACTTC
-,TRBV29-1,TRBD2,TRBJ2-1,CSVRRGEFYNEQFF,TGCAGCGTTCGGCGGGGGGAGTTCTACAATGAGCAGTTCTTC
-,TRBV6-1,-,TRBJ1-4,CASSEGPANEKLFF,TGTGCCAGCAGTGAAGGTCCAGCTAATGAAAAACTGTTTTTT
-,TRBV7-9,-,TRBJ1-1,CASSLLGLNTEAFF,TGTGCCAGCAGCTTATTAGGCCTGAACACTGAAGCTTTCTTT
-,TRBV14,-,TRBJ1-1,CASSRNRVMAEAFF,TGTGCCAGCAGCAGAAACAGGGTAATGGCTGAAGCTTTCTTT
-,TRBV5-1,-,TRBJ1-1,CASSFWGESWDTEAFF,TGCGCCAGCAGCTTTTGGGGAGAGAGTTGGGACACTGAAGCTTTCTTT
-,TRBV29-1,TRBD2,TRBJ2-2,CSVEDRGGKGELFF,TGCAGCGTTGAAGATCGCGGGGGTAAAGGGGAGCTGTTTTTT
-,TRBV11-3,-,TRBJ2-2,CASSTLNTGELFF,TGTGCCAGCAGCACCCTAAACACCGGGGAGCTGTTTTTT
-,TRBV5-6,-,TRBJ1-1,CASSQLPGGTEAFF,TGTGCCAGCAGCCAGCTACCCGGGGGCACTGAAGCTTTCTTT
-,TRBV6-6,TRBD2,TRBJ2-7,CASTKSGGVYEQYF,TGTGCCAGCACCAAAAGCGGGGGGGTCTACGAGCAGTACTTC
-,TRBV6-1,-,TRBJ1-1,CASSESRRAFF,TGTGCCAGCAGTGAATCAAGGCGAGCTTTCTTT
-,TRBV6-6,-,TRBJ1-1,CASSYDQRIEAFF,TGTGCCAGCAGTTACGACCAAAGAATTGAAGCTTTCTTT